This TCR beta chain comes out of a study of T cells in Graves' hyperthyroidism and ophthalmopathy. Study-wide results and limits: Most expanded thyroid clonotypes above 0.001 recurred in blood.

This clonotype showed up many times. As yet, its antigen is unknown. CDR1 is SGHTA, CDR2 FQGNSA, per germline. The V and J ends lost 0 bases and 6 bases respectively, with 16 bases between them. This CDR3 region has 16 residues. RNA transcripts were the template for amplifying TCR beta CDR3 regions. HTBI primers were used for first-round RT-PCR of the TCR CDR3. TCRdb fed the multiplex PCR reads into MiXCR, producing one record per CDR3 protein. The data show 550,000 to 600,000 distinct CDR3 sequences, with 16% seen just once and approximately 18% held by the top ten. For Graves' hyperthyroidism to be stable, ophthalmopathy could not progress within 18 months.

The TCR comes from a young woman with Graves' hyperthyroidism. The specimen sequenced was blood. The gene calls are TRBV7-2 and TRBJ2-3; D possibly corresponds to TRBD2 (5 bases). The CDR3 DNA reads TGTGCCAGCAGCTTAGCGCGGGTGGGCGCGAGGGATACGCAGTATTTT. The encoded protein is CASSLARVGARDTQYF.